Listed here are 15 T cell receptor beta chains from one sample, sequenced in a study of Graves' ophthalmopathy and Graves' hyperthyroidism. Amplified TCR beta CDR3 regions were obtained using RNA transcripts as template. HTBI primers primed a first-round RT-PCR, and a second-round multiplex PCR followed. TCRdb passed the multiplex PCR reads through MiXCR, listing each CDR3 protein once. The data show about 700,000 distinct CDR3 sequences, with 40% seen just once and less than 55% held by the top ten. Sequencing input: peripheral blood. These receptor sequences come from an adult man with Graves' ophthalmopathy.

This clonotype was counted between two and nine times. The genes are TRBV20-1 and TRBJ1-1; D is possibly TRBD1 (6 bases). V was clipped by 4 bases and J by 4 bases, with 22 bases between them. The CDR3 is made up of 16 amino acids. Germline CDR1 and CDR2: DFQATT and SNEGSKA (reference sequence). CDR3 residues: CSANFPGARYSTEAFF. The CDR3 DNA reads as TGCAGTGCTAATTTCCCGGGGGCGCGGTATAGCACTGAAGCTTTCTTT.

This sequence joins TRBV19 and TRBJ2-5; 11 nucleotides agree with TRBD1. Germline V lookup: CDR1 LNHDA, CDR2 SQIVND (reference sequence). J gave up 1 base and V 9 bases, and 10 bases lay outside the gene matches. The CDR3 runs 16 residues. The CDR3 DNA reads TGTGCCAGCGCTTACCGGGACAGGGGGGTCCAAGAGACCCAGTACTTC. The encoded protein is CASAYRDRGVQETQYF.

This chain joins TRBV10-3 and TRBJ2-7; 9 bases line up with TRBD1. The J call could be wrong; TRBJ2-1 is a better fit for the DNA end. This CDR3 comprises 14 residues. The germline V gene has CDR1 ENHRY and CDR2 SYGVKD. The CDR3: CAITPGQGNNEQFF. In nucleotides, the CDR3 is TGTGCCATCACTCCGGGACAGGGAAACAATGAGCAGTTCTTC.

This clonotype was observed at least ten times. The chain recombines TRBV12-3 or TRBV12-4 with TRBJ1-6, with 7 bases lining up with TRBD1. The CDR3 has 15 amino acids. Unmatched junction bases numbered 11, after V lost 6 bases and J lost 9 bases. Written as DNA, the CDR3 is TGTGCCAGCAGCCGCCTATCAGGGGGACGTTCACCCCTCCACTTT. It yields the protein CASSRLSGGRSPLHF.

The chain carries TRBV9 and TRBJ2-3, with D possibly being TRBD1 or TRBD2 (5 bases each). V lost 0 bases to trimming and J lost 4 bases, with 12 bases between them. Germline V CDR1 and CDR2: SGDLS, YYNGEE. The length of the CDR3 is 15 residues. The CDR3: CASSVVSGRADTQYF. CDR3 DNA sequence: TGTGCCAGCAGCGTAGTATCAGGGCGGGCAGATACGCAGTATTTT.

There are many counts of this clonotype. The gene calls are TRBV5-6 and TRBJ1-1; a possible D gene is TRBD1 (5 bases). CDR3 length equals 14 residues. Germline V gives CDR1 SGHDT, CDR2 YYEEEE. V was shortened by 0 bases and J by 4 bases, with 10 bases between the two germline ends. CDR3 sequence: CASSLAGGVTEAFF. CDR3 bases: TGTGCCAGCAGCTTGGCTGGGGGGGTCACTGAAGCTTTCTTT.

The rearrangement links TRBV2 to TRBJ2-5; no firm D call. This CDR3 contains 15 residues. CDR1 and CDR2 (germline): SNHLY, FYNNEI. Trimming took off 5 bases at V and 0 bases at J, with 13 bases between the two ends. CDR3 sequence: CASSSAAPYQETQYF. DNA of the CDR3: TGTGCCAGCAGTTCGGCCGCACCGTACCAAGAGACCCAGTACTTC. Combining the CDR3 with reference TRBV2 and TRBJ2-5 gives the whole variable domain EPEVTQTPSHQVTQMGQEVILRCVPISNHLYFYWYRQILGQKVEFLVSFYNNEISEKSEIFDDQFSVERPDGSNFTLKIRSTKLEDSAMYFCASSSAAPYQETQYFGPGTRLLVL.

This clonotype has a count of ten or more. The rearrangement joins TRBV15 to TRBJ1-4, with D maybe TRBD1 (5 bases). Trimming took 2 bases from V and 6 from J, leaving 22 bases between them. This CDR3 has 18 residues. Germline loops: CDR1 LNHNV, CDR2 YYDKDF (reference sequence). In nucleotides, the CDR3 is TGTGCCACCAGCAGAAGATCCGGGACCGGCGCACGGTATGAAAAACTGTTTTTT. Amino acids: CATSRRSGTGARYEKLFF.

The V gene is TRBV2, the J gene TRBJ2-7; no firm D call. The CDR3 sequence is 15 residues long. The V end lost 2 bases, the J end lost 0 bases, and 11 bases lay between the germline ends. Germline loops: CDR1 SNHLY, CDR2 FYNNEI. In nucleotides, the CDR3 is TGTGCCAGCAGTGAACCAAAGGCAAGCTCCTACGAGCAGTACTTC. As protein: CASSEPKASSYEQYF.

A note on this clonotype: This may arise from a read error, as a much more abundant clone is one base away. The J gene is TRBJ2-2, the V gene TRBV25-1; D gene unclear. Germline CDR1 and CDR2: MGHDK and SYGVNS. V was clipped by 6 bases and J by 4 bases, with 12 bases between them. This CDR3 is built from 14 residues. The CDR3 region is CASSMDGCTGELFF. CDR3 DNA: TGTGCCAGCAGCATGGACGGGTGCACCGGGGAGCTGTTTTTT.

This clonotype was observed at least ten times. The chain combines TRBV19 with TRBJ1-1; D remains unclear. V was trimmed by 6 bases and J by 7 bases, leaving 18 bases between them. The V gene's germline CDR1 is LNHDA and CDR2 SQIVND (reference sequence). This CDR3 is 14 amino acids long. CDR3 loop: CASRHQATSSEAFF. The CDR3 region has the DNA TGTGCCAGTAGGCACCAGGCCACGAGTAGTGAAGCTTTCTTT.

Many counts were recorded for this clonotype. This chain connects TRBV7-9 to TRBJ2-5; D possibly corresponds to TRBD1 (6 bases). This CDR3 contains 13 residues. The ends were cut back, 3 bases at V and 3 bases at J, with 8 bases in the middle. Germline CDR1 is SEHNR and CDR2 is FQNEAQ (reference sequence). CDR3 protein: CASSLGHEETQYF. The CDR3 DNA is TGTGCCAGCAGCTTGGGACACGAAGAGACCCAGTACTTC.

This clonotype has at least ten counts. The V gene is TRBV12-3 or TRBV12-4, the J gene TRBJ1-6; D remains unclear. The CDR3 length is 15 residues. Trimming left V 5 bases short and J 6 bases short, with 14 bases between. Here the CDR3 reads CASSPHLDPNSPLHF. CDR3 sequence (DNA): TGTGCCAGCAGTCCTCATCTAGACCCTAATTCACCCCTCCACTTT.

The count of this clonotype is one. DNA for the CDR3: TGTGCCATCAGGCCCCCGGGACAGGGTGACTATGGCTACACCTTC. Translating it yields CAIRPPGQGDYGYTF. This chain connects TRBV10-3 to TRBJ1-2; TRBD1 matches 9 bases. Unmatched junction bases numbered 8, after V lost 6 bases and J lost 3 bases. This CDR3 has 15 residues. CDR1 is ENHRY, CDR2 SYGVKD, per germline.

This clonotype was counted only a few times. The chain is built from TRBV7-3 and TRBJ2-7, with 9 bases lining up with TRBD1. The V segment lost 6 bases and the J segment 4 bases; nucleotides outside the gene matches: 10. CDR3 length: 15 residues. CDR1 and CDR2 (germline): SGHTA, FQGTGA. CDR3 protein: CASRQSGTGPYEQYF. The CDR3 DNA is TGTGCCAGCAGGCAATCCGGGACAGGGCCTTACGAGCAGTACTTC.